This paragraph covers one T cell receptor beta chain sequence. HTBI primers from iRepertoire and Arm-PCR of CDR3 regions yielded the TCR beta libraries. TCRdb reprocessed the multiplex PCR reads via MiXCR and lists one record per CDR3 protein. Counted here are approximately 690,000 distinct CDR3 sequences, approximately 31% occurring once; the ten biggest clones make up 40% to 55%. Time point defined: persistent/refractory GD, antithyroid drugs over 5 years with positive TRAb. Extracted PBMC RNA gave rise to the TCR library. The sample belongs to a study of regulatory T cells in long-lasting Graves disease. The sequencing here drew on peripheral blood mononuclear cells (PBMCs), taken when the disease was refractory, from a patient treated with antithyroid drugs. The TCR comes from a female donor with Graves disease.

The CDR3 loop is CASSSGTDQPQHF. The CDR3 coding sequence is TGTGCCAGCAGTTCCGGGACAGATCAGCCCCAGCATTTT. This chain joins TRBV2 and TRBJ1-5, with TRBD1 matching 7 bases. Germline CDR1 is SNHLY and CDR2 is FYNNEI. The CDR3 runs 13 residues. V lost 5 bases, J lost 5 bases, and 3 bases stayed unmatched.